This T cell receptor (beta chain) stems from a study of blood T cell repertoires in COVID-19. Study at large: Collection of acute and convalescent COVID-19 samples took place in the United States, Italy and Spain. The cDNA or gDNA used as material had been derived from T cells, B-cell-depleted T cells, or PBMCs.

Germline trimming cut 4 bases from V and 4 bases from J; bases unmatched to any gene: 12. Germline V gene data show CDR1 as KGHSH and CDR2 as LQKENI. The CDR3 consists of 17 residues. Per the original methods: How many nucleated cells were present was estimated from reference gene primer amplification. TCRdb's copy holds only in-frame clones and misses some; the assay was immunoSEQ multiplex PCR. D and trimming were read from the DNA, whereas the V and J calls and clone size are those reported in that table. The sample lists 110,000 or so clones, 85% to 90% occurring once. This TCR was sampled from a man between 65 and 85 years old with active or convalescent COVID-19. The sequenced sample consisted of peripheral blood. V and J are TRBV18 and TRBJ2-2; TRBD2 matches 7 bases. CDR3 sequence (DNA): TGTGCCAGCTCACTCATGCGGGAGTCCCTTAGCACCGGGGAGCTGTTTTTT. Translating it yields CASSLMRESLSTGELFF.